This TCR beta chain was identified in a study of CD8+CD57+ T cells in acquired aplastic anemia. Study overall: CD4+ and CD8+ cells, once sorted, gave DNA averaging about 3 ug. Notes on the study in general: About 30 CD8+ CDR3 sequences occurred in both the patients and the controls.

This clonotype has only a few counts. Its cognate antigen is unknown. Deletions cut 3 bases from V and 2 bases from J, with 14 bases between. This CDR3 contains 15 residues. Germline CDR1 and CDR2: ENHRY and SYGVKD. Genomic DNA was employed as the template in profiling TCR beta VDJ and CDR3. In TCRdb, the reads were re-called with MiXCR into one record per CDR3 protein. The sample includes about 190,000 distinct CDR3 sequences, around half of them seen just once. Sequences were obtained from sorted CD4+, CD8+, or CD8+CD57+ T cells (not recorded which) from PBMCs. The V gene is TRBV10-3, the J gene TRBJ2-7; D is uncertain. The receptor comes from a human donor in good health, serving as a control. This CDR3 is CAISDLSGAAYEQYF. CDR3 nucleotide sequence: TGTGCCATCAGTGATCTCTCAGGTGCCGCCTACGAGCAGTACTTC.